This T cell receptor (beta chain) originates from a study of response to subunit inactivated influenza vaccine. Findings and limits, study-wide: The study's authors posited that every seasonal influenza vaccination enlists few new T cells.

CDR3 length: 18 residues. Germline values: CDR1 MNHEY, CDR2 SVGEGT. V lost 2 bases, J lost 0 bases, and 5 bases stayed unmatched. TCRdb ran MiXCR on the RT-PCR reads and lists one entry per CDR3 protein. The sample holds under 200,000 distinct CDR3 sequences, about a tenth seen once. This clonotype appeared a few times. The antigen is not known. The receptor was derived from a man aged 45-65 years who received an inactivated influenza vaccine. This chain uses TRBV6-2 or TRBV6-3 with TRBJ2-2, with 11 bases lining up with TRBD2. This sample comprised non-naive T cells sorted from PBMCs, obtained about 40 days after vaccination. In DNA, the CDR3 is TGTGCCAGCAGTTACCGTTCTAGCGGGAGGACGAACACCGGGGAGCTGTTTTTT. Its translation is CASSYRSSGRTNTGELFF.